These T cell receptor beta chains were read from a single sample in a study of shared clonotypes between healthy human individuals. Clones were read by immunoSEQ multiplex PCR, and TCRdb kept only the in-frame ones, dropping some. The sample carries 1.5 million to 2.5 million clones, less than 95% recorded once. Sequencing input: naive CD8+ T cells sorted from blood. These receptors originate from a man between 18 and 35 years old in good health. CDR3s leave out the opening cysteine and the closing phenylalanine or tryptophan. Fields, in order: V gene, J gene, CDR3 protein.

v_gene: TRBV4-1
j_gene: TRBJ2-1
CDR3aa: ASSQIVGASYNEQF

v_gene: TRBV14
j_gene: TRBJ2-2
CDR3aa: ASSQAAWGSAEGYTGELF

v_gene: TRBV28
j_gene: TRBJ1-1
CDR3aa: ASSLSQGAYTEAF

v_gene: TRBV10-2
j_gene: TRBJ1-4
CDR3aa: ASSDLGATNEKLF

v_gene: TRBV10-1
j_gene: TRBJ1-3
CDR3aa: ASSAGTVVSGNTIY

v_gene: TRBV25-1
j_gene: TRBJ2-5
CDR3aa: ASSEWGHREETQY

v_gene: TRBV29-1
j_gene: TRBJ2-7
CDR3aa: SVGAPAYEQY

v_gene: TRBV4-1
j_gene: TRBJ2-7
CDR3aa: ASSQDGAGAYEQY

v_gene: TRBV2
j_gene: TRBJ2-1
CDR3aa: ASSHRGAPYNEQF

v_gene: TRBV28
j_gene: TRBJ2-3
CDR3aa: ASSFPLSPTQY

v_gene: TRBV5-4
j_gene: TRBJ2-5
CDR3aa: ASSVLASQETQY

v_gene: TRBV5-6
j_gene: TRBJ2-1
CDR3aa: ASSLVERQGLNEQF

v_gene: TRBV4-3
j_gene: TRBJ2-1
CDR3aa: ASSPETSDNEQF

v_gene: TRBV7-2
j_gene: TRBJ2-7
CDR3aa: ASSPRNYEQY

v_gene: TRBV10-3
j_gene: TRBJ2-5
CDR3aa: AILRGGRETQY

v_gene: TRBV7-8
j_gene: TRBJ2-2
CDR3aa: ASSLALLYRDREETGELF

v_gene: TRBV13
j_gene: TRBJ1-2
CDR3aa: ASSTQGSLTYGYT

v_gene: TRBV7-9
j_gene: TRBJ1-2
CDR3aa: ASSYGTNYGYT

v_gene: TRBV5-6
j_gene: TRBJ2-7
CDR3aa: ASSLGTVREQY

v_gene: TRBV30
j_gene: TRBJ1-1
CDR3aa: AWSRGWGDTEAF

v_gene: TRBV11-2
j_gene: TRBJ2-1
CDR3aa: ASSLSSYNEQF

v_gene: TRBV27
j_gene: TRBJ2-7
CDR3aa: ASSSPLAGGSDEQY

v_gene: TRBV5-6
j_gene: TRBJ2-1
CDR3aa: ASSWGQGAYEQF

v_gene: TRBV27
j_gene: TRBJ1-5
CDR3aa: ASSPSPASNQPQH

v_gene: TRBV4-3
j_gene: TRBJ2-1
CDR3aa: ASSQNLGLAGGGEQF

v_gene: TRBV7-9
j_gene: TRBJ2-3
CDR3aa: ASAGPTDTQY

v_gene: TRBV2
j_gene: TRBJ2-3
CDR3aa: ASSSNPKDRAMTDTQY

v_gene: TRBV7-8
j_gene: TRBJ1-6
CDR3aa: ASSPAPGGGSPLH

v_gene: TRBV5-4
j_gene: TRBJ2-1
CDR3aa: ASSLRLAGGDEQF

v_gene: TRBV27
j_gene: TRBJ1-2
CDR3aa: ASSLIGTGVYGYT

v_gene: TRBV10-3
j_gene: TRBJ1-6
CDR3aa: ATWTGGNSPLH

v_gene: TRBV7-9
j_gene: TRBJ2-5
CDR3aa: ASSSSVAETQY

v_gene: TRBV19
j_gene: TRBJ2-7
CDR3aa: ASSISDSYEQY

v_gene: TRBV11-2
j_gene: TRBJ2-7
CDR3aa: ASSTGRGAAEQY

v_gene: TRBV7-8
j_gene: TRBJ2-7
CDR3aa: ASSLMRTNYEQY

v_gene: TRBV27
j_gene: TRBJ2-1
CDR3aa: ASSLLTPSSYNEQF

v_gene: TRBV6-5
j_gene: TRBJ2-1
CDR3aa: ASSLSGGEQF

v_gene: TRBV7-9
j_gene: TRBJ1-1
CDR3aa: ASSLSPGMNTEAF

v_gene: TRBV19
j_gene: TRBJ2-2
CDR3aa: ASSTGGLNTGELF

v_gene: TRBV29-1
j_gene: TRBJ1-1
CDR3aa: SVERPRTHPMNTEAF

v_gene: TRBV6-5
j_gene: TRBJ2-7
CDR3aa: ASSYSSGGGTHEQY

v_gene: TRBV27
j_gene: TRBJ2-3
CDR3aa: ASSLHRGGPSTDTQY

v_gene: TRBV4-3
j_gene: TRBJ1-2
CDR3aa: ASSQDLYGGEPNYGYT

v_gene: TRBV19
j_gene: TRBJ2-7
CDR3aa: ASSAGTGGFNEQY

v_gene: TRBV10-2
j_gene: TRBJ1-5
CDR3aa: ASNDMSGAGQPQH

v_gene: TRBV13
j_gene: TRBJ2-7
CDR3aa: ASSLMSENIDPYEQY

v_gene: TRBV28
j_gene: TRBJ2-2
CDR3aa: ASSPRVAGRGGGELF

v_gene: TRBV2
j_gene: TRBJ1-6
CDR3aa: ASSPTGVVENSPLH

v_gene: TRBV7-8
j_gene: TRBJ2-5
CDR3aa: ASSLAEGRGGETQY

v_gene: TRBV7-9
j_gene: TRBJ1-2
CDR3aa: ASSLAGRGYYGYT

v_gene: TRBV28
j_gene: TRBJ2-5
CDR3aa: ASSLSPETQY

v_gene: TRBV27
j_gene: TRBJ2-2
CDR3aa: ASSLDLGTILTGELF

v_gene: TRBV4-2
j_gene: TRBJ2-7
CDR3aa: ASSSGLAAYEQY